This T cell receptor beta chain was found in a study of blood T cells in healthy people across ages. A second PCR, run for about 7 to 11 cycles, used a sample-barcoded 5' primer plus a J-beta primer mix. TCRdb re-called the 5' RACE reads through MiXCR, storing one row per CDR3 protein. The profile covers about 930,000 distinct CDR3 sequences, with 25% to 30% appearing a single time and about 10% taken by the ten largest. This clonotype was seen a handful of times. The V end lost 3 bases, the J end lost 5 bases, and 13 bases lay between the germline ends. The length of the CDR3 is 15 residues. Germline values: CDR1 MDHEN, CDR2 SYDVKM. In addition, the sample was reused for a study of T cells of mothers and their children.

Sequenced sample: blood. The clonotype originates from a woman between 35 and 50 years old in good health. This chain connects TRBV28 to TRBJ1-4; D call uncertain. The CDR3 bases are TGTGCCAGCAGTTTTTGGGCAAAGAGAAATGAAAAACTGTTTTTT. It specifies CASSFWAKRNEKLFF. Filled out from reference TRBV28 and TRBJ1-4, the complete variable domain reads DVKVTQSSRYLVKRTGEKVFLECVQDMDHENMFWYRQDPGLGLRLIYFSYDVKMKEKGDIPEGYSVSREKKERFSLILESASTNQTSMYLCASSFWAKRNEKLFFGSGTQLSVL.